The 29 T cell receptor beta chains given below trace back to one sample, sequenced in a study of T cell repertoires in cytomegalovirus infection. TCRdb passed the reads through MiXCR, listing each CDR3 protein once. The profile covers 150,000 to 200,000 distinct CDR3 sequences, with 28% appearing a single time and 31% taken by the ten largest. Material: PBMCs. The receptors were sampled from a human donor in good health (CMV status not recorded). Some clones in this sample may be carry-over from other donors' samples.

This clonotype was detected ten times or more. This chain joins TRBV7-2 and TRBJ1-3, with no clear D. Deletions cut 1 base from V and 0 bases from J, with 4 bases between. Per germline, CDR1 SGHTA and CDR2 FQGNSA. The CDR3 extends over 14 amino acids. The CDR3 loop reads CASSLDTSGNTIYF. The CDR3 bases are TGTGCCAGCAGCTTAGACACCTCTGGAAACACCATATATTTT.

V is TRBV23-1 and J is TRBJ1-2; no firm D call. TRBV23-1 is given ORF status, its function remaining uncertain. The CDR3 runs to 18 residues. V was trimmed by 0 bases and J by 2 bases, leaving 19 bases between them. The CDR3: CASSQSEPRTLPNYGYTF. The CDR3 DNA reads TGCGCCAGCAGTCAATCGGAACCCCGCACATTACCGAACTATGGCTACACCTTC.

The genes are TRBV19 and TRBJ1-1; D gene uncertain. Per the germline V gene, CDR1 is LNHDA and CDR2 is SQIVND (reference sequence). V was cut by 0 bases and J by 1 base, with 6 bases left in between. The CDR3 is made up of 14 amino acids. CDR3 DNA sequence: TGTGCCAGTAGTATAGAGGGCTGGAACACTGAAGCTTTCTTT. As protein: CASSIEGWNTEAFF.

J is TRBJ1-4 and V is TRBV12-3 or TRBV12-4; D may be TRBD1 (5 bases). This CDR3 has 14 residues. V shed 4 bases and J shed 8 bases, with 14 bases lying between them. Written as DNA, the CDR3 is TGTGCCAGCAGTTCCGCAGGGTTTCGGGAAAAACTGTTTTTT. Translated, it gives CASSSAGFREKLFF.

The chain couples TRBV20-1 to TRBJ1-1, with a possible D match to TRBD1 (5 bases). The germline gives CDR1 DFQATT, CDR2 SNEGSKA (reference sequence). The CDR3 contains 15 residues. Trimming stripped 8 bases from V and 4 bases from J, with 23 bases between. This CDR3 reads CSLSNPRGLSTEAFF. The CDR3 region has the DNA TGCAGTCTTTCTAACCCACGGGGGTTGAGCACTGAAGCTTTCTTT.

The chain recombines TRBV10-3 with TRBJ1-2, with 8 bases fitting TRBD1. This CDR3 is built from 15 residues. With V trimmed by 0 bases and J by 13 bases, 13 bases remained unmatched. The germline V gene encodes CDR1 ENHRY and CDR2 SYGVKD. The CDR3 loop is CAISESGQGDHLVTF. Here the CDR3 DNA reads TGTGCCATCAGTGAGTCAGGACAGGGCGACCATCTAGTCACCTTC.

The gene calls are TRBV10-1 and TRBJ1-1; possible D gene TRBD1, 6 bases. Germline CDR1 reads WNHNN; CDR2 reads SYGVQD (reference sequence). Trimming removed 5 bases at V and 5 bases at J, with 18 bases between. This CDR3 is built from 15 residues. The CDR3 DNA reads as TGCGCCAGCAGTACCCAAAGGGGGGCTGGAACTGAAGCTTTCTTT. This encodes CASSTQRGAGTEAFF.

This clonotype was seen only a few times. The J gene is TRBJ1-1, the V gene TRBV19; 8 bases are a match to TRBD1. With 9 bases clipped from V and 4 bases from J, the junction kept 7 bases outside the gene matches. Germline V gene sequence: CDR1 LNHDA, CDR2 SQIVND (reference sequence). The CDR3 sequence is 13 residues long. The DNA of the CDR3 is TGTGCCAGCAGCATAACAGGGGGCACTGAAGCTTTCTTT. Translating gives CASSITGGTEAFF.

This clonotype has a count of ten or more. This rearrangement joins TRBV2 to TRBJ1-1; D remains ambiguous. Per germline, CDR1 SNHLY and CDR2 FYNNEI. There are 13 residues in the CDR3. V lost 2 bases and J lost 4, with 8 bases in between. The CDR3 protein is CASSESRSTEAFF. In DNA form, the CDR3 reads TGTGCCAGCAGTGAAAGTAGAAGCACTGAAGCTTTCTTT.

Only a few counts were recorded for this clonotype. The chain recombines TRBV12-3 or TRBV12-4 with TRBJ2-7; 9 nucleotides agree with TRBD2. The CDR3 has 14 amino acids. After removal of 7 bases from V and 3 bases from J, the junction contained 7 bases not matched to a gene. The chain's CDR3 is CASKLAGSFYEQYF. The CDR3 DNA reads as TGTGCCAGCAAGCTAGCGGGGTCCTTCTACGAGCAGTACTTC.

This clonotype was seen at least ten times. The chain combines TRBV7-2 with TRBJ1-1; D perhaps matches TRBD1 (5 bases). The CDR3 runs 14 residues. The V gene's germline CDR1 is SGHTA and CDR2 FQGNSA. V was clipped by 4 bases and J by 0 bases, with 9 bases between them. The CDR3, as DNA: TGTGCCAGCAGCTCCAGGGCCATGAACACTGAAGCTTTCTTT. Translating gives CASSSRAMNTEAFF.

The V call is TRBV25-1, the J call TRBJ1-4; 8 positions agree with TRBD1. Per germline, CDR1 MGHDK and CDR2 SYGVNS. CDR3 size: 16 residues. With 3 bases clipped from V and 8 bases from J, the junction kept 11 bases outside the gene matches. The CDR3 spells CASSDYQGALSEKLFF. Written as DNA, the CDR3 is TGTGCCAGCAGTGACTACCAGGGGGCGCTCAGCGAAAAACTGTTTTTT.

The chain joins TRBV30 to TRBJ1-1; D gene unclear. There are 11 residues in the CDR3. Germline V gene lookup returns CDR1 GTSNPN and CDR2 SVGIG (reference sequence). The V end was cut by 4 bases, the J end by 0 bases, with 3 bases between. CDR3 coding DNA: TGTGCCTGGAACTTGAACACTGAAGCTTTCTTT. This sequence encodes CAWNLNTEAFF.

This clonotype was recorded a few times. The CDR3 sequence is CASRTGTDNTGELFF. In DNA form, the CDR3 reads TGTGCCAGCAGGACCGGGACGGACAACACCGGGGAGCTGTTTTTT. The chain recombines TRBV6-5 with TRBJ2-2; either TRBD1 or TRBD2 may fit D (5 bases each). The CDR3 runs to 15 residues. In germline, CDR1 is MNHEY, CDR2 SVGAGI. Between the trimmed V and J ends, which lost 6 bases and 2 bases, there was a span of 13 bases.

This clonotype was observed a handful of times. The V call is TRBV7-2, the J call TRBJ2-5, with D maybe TRBD2 (7 bases). Deletions cut 3 bases from V and 3 bases from J, with 11 bases between. The CDR3 is 14 amino acids. From germline, CDR1 is SGHTA and CDR2 FQGNSA. The CDR3 reads CASSLGGPEETQYF. The CDR3 bases are TGTGCCAGCAGCTTGGGGGGGCCGGAAGAGACCCAGTACTTC. The variable domain in full, completed from reference TRBV7-2 and TRBJ2-5, reads GAGVSQSPSNKVTEKGKDVELRCDPISGHTALYWYRQSLGQGLEFLIYFQGNSAPDKSGLPSDRFSAERTGGSVSTLTIQRTQQEDSAVYLCASSLGGPEETQYFGPGTRLLVL.

The rearrangement uses TRBV30 and TRBJ2-7; D unclear. CDR3 length equals 12 residues. From germline, CDR1 is GTSNPN and CDR2 SVGIG (reference sequence). Trimming left V 2 bases short and J 5 bases short, with 10 bases between. The CDR3 DNA reads TGTGCCTGGAGTCCAGGAAGCGACGAGCAGTACTTC. Its protein is CAWSPGSDEQYF.

The V gene is TRBV6-1, the J gene TRBJ1-5; 7 bases are shared with TRBD1. J was trimmed by 1 base and V by 1 base; bases with no gene match: 16. The V gene's germline CDR1 is MNHNS and CDR2 SASEGT. There are 20 residues in the CDR3. As DNA, the CDR3 is TGTGCCAGCAGTGAAGGGACGGGATACAGGGGATATTTAAGCAATCAGCCCCAGCATTTT. Protein: CASSEGTGYRGYLSNQPQHF.

This clonotype appeared once. The chain is built from TRBV6-2 or TRBV6-3 and TRBJ1-2, with D unresolved. Trimming removed 2 bases at V and 8 bases at J, with 9 bases between. The CDR3 totals 12 residues. Looked up from germline, CDR1 is MNHEY and CDR2 is SVGEGT. The CDR3 reads CASSYMSKGYTF. The CDR3 DNA follows: TGTGCCAGCAGTTACATGTCCAAGGGCTACACCTTC.

This clonotype was counted only a few times. V gene TRBV7-2 combines with J gene TRBJ2-5; D gene unclear. V shed 5 bases and J shed 4 bases, with 14 bases lying between them. Germline V gives CDR1 SGHTA, CDR2 FQGNSA. The CDR3 totals 14 residues. In DNA, the CDR3 is TGTGCCAGCAGCCCAGAGGACCTTCCAGAGACCCAGTACTTC. Protein product: CASSPEDLPETQYF.

Here the CDR3 reads CASSFGHTGELFF. DNA of the CDR3: TGTGCCAGCAGTTTTGGCCACACCGGGGAGCTGTTTTTT. The rearrangement uses TRBV27 and TRBJ2-2, with unresolved D. This CDR3 has 13 residues. The germline V gene encodes CDR1 MNHEY and CDR2 SMNVEV (reference sequence). V shed 3 bases and J shed 3 bases, with 5 bases lying between them.

CDR3 region: CASSQGQGRTDTQYF. Written as DNA, the CDR3 is TGTGCCAGCAGCCAAGGGCAGGGGAGGACAGATACGCAGTATTTT. The V gene is TRBV14, the J gene TRBJ2-3, with D perhaps TRBD1 or TRBD2 (6 bases each). Germline V CDR1 and CDR2: SGHDN, FVKESK. V was cut by 1 base and J by 3 bases, with 11 bases left in between. This CDR3 spans 15 amino acids.

V usage is TRBV12-3 or TRBV12-4 and J usage is TRBJ1-6; 9 nucleotides match TRBD1. Trimming cost V 5 bases and J 1 base; bases outside gene matches: 6. This CDR3 is built from 17 residues. The DNA of the CDR3 is TGTGCCAGCAGTCTGGGACAGGGCCAGTCCTATAATTCACCCCTCCACTTT. The encoded protein is CASSLGQGQSYNSPLHF.

This clonotype was detected many times. J is TRBJ1-1 and V is TRBV28; 8 bases fit TRBD1. The V gene's germline CDR1 is MDHEN and CDR2 SYDVKM. V lost 6 bases to trimming and J lost 1 base; unmatched junction nucleotides: 1. The CDR3 contains 13 residues. CDR3 sequence: CASRGTGNTEAFF. In DNA, the CDR3 is TGTGCCAGCAGGGGGACAGGGAACACTGAAGCTTTCTTT.

The CDR3 reads CASEVGTGANVLTF. The CDR3 DNA reads TGTGCCAGCGAGGTAGGGACTGGGGCCAACGTCCTGACTTTC. The chain couples TRBV7-9 to TRBJ2-6; D gene unclear. The CDR3 runs to 14 residues. Between the trimmed V and J ends, which lost 8 bases and 2 bases, there was a span of 10 bases. CDR1 and CDR2 from the germline V gene are SEHNR and FQNEAQ (reference sequence).

This sequence joins TRBV5-6 and TRBJ1-5; 7 bases agree with TRBD1. The CDR3 totals 15 residues. With V trimmed by 2 bases and J by 5 bases, 7 bases remained unmatched. Germline assignment: CDR1 SGHDT and CDR2 YYEEEE. As DNA, the CDR3 is TGTGCCAGCAGCTTAGGGACAGACCTCTATCAGCCCCAGCATTTT. Protein: CASSLGTDLYQPQHF.

This chain connects TRBV7-2 to TRBJ1-4; D is uncertain. This CDR3 has 15 residues. Germline V gene data show CDR1 as SGHTA and CDR2 as FQGNSA. Trimming pared 4 bases from V and 2 bases from J, leaving 11 bases between. The CDR3 sequence: CASSSDGRTNEKLFF. The CDR3 DNA sequence: TGTGCCAGCAGCTCCGACGGAAGGACTAATGAAAAACTGTTTTTT.

The rearrangement uses TRBV11-2 and TRBJ2-2; D may correspond to TRBD1 or TRBD2 (6 bases each). V dropped 8 bases and J dropped 2 bases, with 15 bases sitting between them. The germline V gene has CDR1 SGHAT and CDR2 FQNNGV. CDR3 length equals 15 residues. The CDR3 here is CASGHGGINTGELFF. DNA of the CDR3: TGTGCCAGCGGCCACGGGGGCATCAACACCGGGGAGCTGTTTTTT.

The chain couples TRBV2 to TRBJ2-3, with 8 bases matching TRBD2. Unmatched junction bases numbered 7, after V lost 6 bases and J lost 2 bases. This CDR3 has 15 residues. The germline V gene has CDR1 SNHLY and CDR2 FYNNEI. CDR3 loop: CASRRGGLYTDTQYF. The CDR3 nucleotides are TGTGCCAGCAGACGCGGGGGGCTCTACACAGATACGCAGTATTTT.

This clonotype has a handful of counts. The chain combines TRBV5-5 with TRBJ1-1, with D possibly TRBD1 on 5 matching bases. Germline-derived CDR1 and CDR2 are SGHKS and YYEKEE (reference sequence). Between the trimmed V and J ends, which lost 0 bases and 4 bases, there was a span of 10 bases. This CDR3 has 14 amino acids. The CDR3 sequence: CASSLVERGTEAFF. The CDR3 coding sequence is TGTGCCAGCAGCTTGGTGGAGAGGGGCACTGAAGCTTTCTTT.